The sequence of this T cell receptor beta chain was determined in a study of cytomegalovirus exposure and HLA in healthy donors. Primers: 60 Vbeta forward and 13 Jbeta reverse. Profiling relied on immunoSEQ multiplex PCR, and the TCRdb table lists in-frame clones only, not all of them. The data show around 110,000 clones, under 70% seen once. Details on this clone: An end of the junction differs from the germline gene, which may be a read error.

Sequencing input: PBMCs. The TCR was taken from a man younger than 35 in good health and CMV-seronegative.

CDR3 sequence (DNA): TGTGCCCGCAGTCCAACTCGAGGCTCCTGGAACACTGAAGCTTTCTTT. It is translated as CARSPTRGSWNTEAFF. The chain links TRBV28 to TRBJ1-1; D call uncertain. CDR1 and CDR2 from the germline V gene are MDHEN and SYDVKM. This CDR3 comprises 16 residues.